The 24 T cell receptor beta chains below come from one sample, sequenced in a study of technical replicates of blood from several donors. Profiling relied on immunoSEQ multiplex PCR, and the TCRdb table lists in-frame clones only, not all of them. The repertoire holds some 89,000 clones, with approximately 94% as singletons. The sequenced material came from T cells isolated from PBMCs. These receptors all come from a human donor in good health.

The gene calls are TRBV4-3 and TRBJ2-3, with a weak D call TRBD2 (5 bases). CDR1 LGHNA and CDR2 YSLEER come from the germline V gene. The CDR3 has 16 amino acids. Trimming stripped 0 bases from V and 2 bases from J, with 12 bases between. For the CDR3, the DNA is TGCGCCAGCAGCCAAGATCCCCTAGCTATCACAGATACGCAGTATTTT. Its protein is CASSQDPLAITDTQYF.

CDR3 in DNA: TGTGCCAGCAGTTCCGGACAGGGGACGTACAATGAGCAGTTCTTC. Amino acids: CASSSGQGTYNEQFF. The rearrangement uses TRBV28 and TRBJ2-1, with 9 bases matching TRBD1. Germline V lookup: CDR1 MDHEN, CDR2 SYDVKM. The CDR3 totals 15 residues. The ends lost 4 bases at V and 4 bases at J; junction bases unmatched: 5. Full variable domain (outside the CDR3, taken from reference TRBV28 and TRBJ2-1): DVKVTQSSRYLVKRTGEKVFLECVQDMDHENMFWYRQDPGLGLRLIYFSYDVKMKEKGDIPEGYSVSREKKERFSLILESASTNQTSMYLCASSSGQGTYNEQFFGPGTRLTVL.

J is TRBJ2-5 and V is TRBV9; tentatively, D is TRBD2 (6 bases). The CDR3 extends over 14 amino acids. Trimming took off 1 base at V and 5 bases at J, with 12 bases between the two ends. Germline values: CDR1 SGDLS, CDR2 YYNGEE. The CDR3 loop reads CASSVTGVWETQYF. In DNA, the CDR3 is TGTGCCAGCAGCGTAACGGGAGTTTGGGAGACCCAGTACTTC.

This chain connects TRBV4-2 to TRBJ1-2; 9 bases match TRBD1. Germline V gives CDR1 LGHNA, CDR2 YNFKEQ. With V trimmed by 0 bases and J by 7 bases, 6 bases remained unmatched. The CDR3 loop spans 15 amino acids. The CDR3 sequence: CASSQEDRGGLGYTF. In DNA, the CDR3 is TGTGCCAGCAGCCAAGAGGACAGGGGTGGCCTTGGCTACACCTTC.

V gene TRBV7-3 combines with J gene TRBJ1-2; D is uncertain. Trimming cost V 5 bases and J 3 bases, with 10 bases left between them. Germline CDR1 is SGHTA and CDR2 is FQGTGA. The CDR3 loop spans 13 amino acids. The CDR3: CASSPSGDYGYTF. The CDR3 DNA follows: TGTGCCAGCAGCCCCTCCGGGGACTATGGCTACACCTTC.

The V gene is TRBV13, the J gene TRBJ2-1; 10 positions agree with TRBD2. The junction had 9 bases not matched to a gene; V was cut back by 6 bases and J by 10 bases. The CDR3 runs to 14 residues. Looked up from germline, CDR1 is PRHDT and CDR2 is FYEKMQ (reference sequence). This chain's CDR3 is CASRIAGGIEEQFF. CDR3 sequence (DNA): TGTGCCAGCAGGATAGCGGGAGGCATTGAGGAGCAGTTCTTC.

This chain joins TRBV7-2 and TRBJ1-4; the D is unclear. From germline, CDR1 is SGHTA and CDR2 FQGNSA. The V end was cut by 1 base, the J end by 7 bases, with 13 bases between. The CDR3 loop spans 15 amino acids. CDR3: CASSLGPARGEKLFF. For the CDR3, the DNA is TGTGCCAGCAGCTTAGGCCCAGCTCGGGGTGAAAAACTGTTTTTT.

This rearrangement joins TRBV19 to TRBJ2-1; 13 bases align to TRBD2. The ends lost 8 bases at V and 7 bases at J; junction bases unmatched: 2. Looked up from germline, CDR1 is LNHDA and CDR2 is SQIVND (reference sequence). The CDR3 loop spans 13 amino acids. Here the CDR3 reads CASGLAGVNEQFF. The CDR3 coding sequence is TGTGCCAGTGGACTAGCGGGAGTTAATGAGCAGTTCTTC.

The chain carries TRBV7-2 and TRBJ2-5, with 8 positions matching TRBD2. This CDR3 is built from 16 residues. Germline V gene lookup returns CDR1 SGHTA and CDR2 FQGNSA. V shed 1 base, J shed 2 bases, and the junction held 6 bases outside the gene matches. The CDR3 nucleotides are TGTGCCAGCAGCTTAGGAATGGTAGCGGGACAAGAGACCCAGTACTTC. This translates into CASSLGMVAGQETQYF.

The sample holds a few counts of this clone. V usage is TRBV27 and J usage is TRBJ1-1; weak D call: TRBD1 (5 bases). The V end lost 2 bases, the J end lost 3 bases, and 16 bases lay between the germline ends. Germline V gene lookup returns CDR1 MNHEY and CDR2 SMNVEV (reference sequence). CDR3 size: 16 residues. The CDR3 DNA reads as TGTGCCAGCAGTTTAAGGGGAGGGTATCTGGACACTGAAGCTTTCTTT. Amino acid sequence: CASSLRGGYLDTEAFF.

The chain combines TRBV4-3 with TRBJ2-2; 9 positions match TRBD2. V dropped 5 bases and J dropped 7; count of bases not matched to a gene: 14. This CDR3 comprises 17 residues. Germline CDR1 is LGHNA and CDR2 is YSLEER. The CDR3 DNA reads TGCGCCAGCAGCACCCTTTTGGGACTAGCAGAGGGCGGGGAGCTGTTTTTT. Protein sequence: CASSTLLGLAEGGELFF.

This sequence joins TRBV11-3 and TRBJ2-7; 7 bases agree with TRBD1. The CDR3 length is 15 residues. Germline CDR1 and CDR2: SGHNT and YENEEA. J gave up 4 bases and V 2 bases, and 8 bases lay outside the gene matches. This CDR3 reads CASSLFGDSRYEQYF. The CDR3 DNA is TGTGCCAGCAGCTTATTTGGGGACAGTAGGTACGAGCAGTACTTC.

The J gene is TRBJ1-5, the V gene TRBV18, with 8 bases aligning to TRBD1. The CDR3 is made up of 17 amino acids. With V trimmed by 3 bases and J by 1 base, 8 bases remained unmatched. Germline assignment: CDR1 KGHSH and CDR2 LQKENI. CDR3: CASSPGQGKLSNQPQHF. As DNA, the CDR3 is TGTGCCAGCTCACCTGGACAGGGAAAGCTAAGCAATCAGCCCCAGCATTTT.

The V gene is TRBV19, the J gene TRBJ2-5, with D tentatively TRBD1 (6 bases). V was cut by 1 base and J by 5 bases, with 14 bases left in between. The CDR3 spans 15 residues. Germline V gene data show CDR1 as LNHDA and CDR2 as SQIVND (reference sequence). Here the CDR3 reads CASSIVRTARETQYF. The DNA for the CDR3 is TGTGCCAGTAGTATAGTCAGGACAGCGAGGGAGACCCAGTACTTC.

This clone appeared a single time. The rearrangement links TRBV2 to TRBJ2-1; maybe TRBD2 (6 bases). Germline CDR1 SNHLY, CDR2 FYNNEI. V was shortened by 5 bases and J by 7 bases, with 15 bases between the two germline ends. This CDR3 comprises 14 residues. The CDR3 nucleotides read TGTGCCAGCAGTTCTCGGGACTTAGGGAATGAGCAGTTCTTC. Encoded protein: CASSSRDLGNEQFF. Full variable domain (outside the CDR3, taken from reference TRBV2 and TRBJ2-1): EPEVTQTPSHQVTQMGQEVILRCVPISNHLYFYWYRQILGQKVEFLVSFYNNEISEKSEIFDDQFSVERPDGSNFTLKIRSTKLEDSAMYFCASSSRDLGNEQFFGPGTRLTVL.

This clone was seen only a few times. This rearrangement joins TRBV30 to TRBJ1-1; no firm D call. Looked up from germline, CDR1 is GTSNPN and CDR2 is SVGIG (reference sequence). V dropped 2 bases and J dropped 2 bases, with 12 bases sitting between them. CDR3 size: 14 residues. In DNA form, the CDR3 reads TGTGCCTGGAGTTCCAGGCGCTACAACACTGAAGCTTTCTTT. This codes for CAWSSRRYNTEAFF.

The chain is built from TRBV5-1 and TRBJ2-5; 13 bases agree with TRBD2. The CDR3 sequence is 16 residues long. V dropped 4 bases and J dropped 4; count of bases not matched to a gene: 7. CDR1 SGHRS and CDR2 YFSETQ come from the germline V gene. Here the CDR3 reads CASSRWTSGRGETQYF. The CDR3 DNA reads as TGCGCCAGCAGCCGTTGGACTAGCGGGAGAGGAGAGACCCAGTACTTC.

This chain joins TRBV6-4 and TRBJ2-3, with 9 positions matching TRBD2. CDR1 MRHNA and CDR2 SNTAGT come from the germline V gene. The V and J ends lost 8 bases and 2 bases, in that order; junction bases with no gene match: 5. The CDR3 spans 14 residues. The CDR3 DNA sequence: TGTGCCAGCGGTAGCGGGAGTGTCACAGATACGCAGTATTTT. Protein product: CASGSGSVTDTQYF.

The chain combines TRBV27 with TRBJ2-1; D is ambiguous. The CDR3 spans 14 residues. From germline, CDR1 is MNHEY and CDR2 SMNVEV (reference sequence). V lost 4 bases to trimming and J lost 0 bases, with 7 bases between them. The CDR3, as DNA: TGTGCCAGCAGTTCGCGAAACTCCTACAATGAGCAGTTCTTC. As protein: CASSSRNSYNEQFF.

V is TRBV27 and J is TRBJ2-5, with D perhaps matching TRBD1 (6 bases). CDR1 is MNHEY and CDR2 is SMNVEV in the germline V gene (reference sequence). The germline V and J ends were trimmed by 3 bases and 2 bases, with 10 bases remaining between them. CDR3 length: 14 residues. The CDR3 sequence is CASSFLGQQETQYF. In DNA form, the CDR3 reads TGTGCCAGCAGTTTCCTAGGACAGCAAGAGACCCAGTACTTC.

V usage is TRBV29-1 and J usage is TRBJ2-7, with 8 positions matching TRBD1. Trimming removed 6 bases from V and 3 bases from J; junction bases left unmatched: 10. Germline V gene lookup returns CDR1 SQVTM and CDR2 ANQGSEA. This CDR3 is 14 amino acids long. The CDR3 DNA reads TGCAGCGTCCAATTACCAGGGGGCGTCTACGAGCAGTACTTC. Protein product: CSVQLPGGVYEQYF.

This chain connects TRBV28 to TRBJ2-1; 8 bases are a match to TRBD2. Germline V gene data show CDR1 as MDHEN and CDR2 as SYDVKM. Unmatched junction bases numbered 4, after V lost 6 bases and J lost 3 bases. The CDR3 sequence is 14 residues long. The CDR3 coding sequence is TGTGCCAGCAGGCCTAGCGGGTACTACAATGAGCAGTTCTTC. Its protein product is CASRPSGYYNEQFF.

This clone was counted a few times. The V call is TRBV12-2, the J call TRBJ2-7; the table gives TRBD1 as D, unverified against the DNA. TRBV12-2 is recorded as a pseudogene. This CDR3 is 14 amino acids long. CDR3 coding DNA: TGTGCAAGTCGCCCTAGGACAGTTGTATACGAGCAGTACTTC. It translates to CASRPRTVVYEQYF.

V usage is TRBV7-2 and J usage is TRBJ2-1; maybe TRBD2 (5 bases). The CDR3 has 12 amino acids. Germline V lookup: CDR1 SGHTA, CDR2 FQGNSA. Trimming cost V 1 base and J 10 bases, with 8 bases left between them. The CDR3 here is CASSLGRGEQFF. The CDR3 DNA reads as TGTGCCAGCAGCTTAGGACGAGGGGAGCAGTTCTTC.